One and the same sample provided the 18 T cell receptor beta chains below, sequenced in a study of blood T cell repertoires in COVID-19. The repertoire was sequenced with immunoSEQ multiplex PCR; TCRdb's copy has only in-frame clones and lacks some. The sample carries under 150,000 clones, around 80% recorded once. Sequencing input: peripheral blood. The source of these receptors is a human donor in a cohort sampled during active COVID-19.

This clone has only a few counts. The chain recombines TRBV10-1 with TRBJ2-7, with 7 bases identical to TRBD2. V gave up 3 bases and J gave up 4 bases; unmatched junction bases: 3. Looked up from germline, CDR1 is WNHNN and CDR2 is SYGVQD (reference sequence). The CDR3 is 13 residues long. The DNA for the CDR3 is TGCGCCAGCAGTGATAGGGACTATTACGAGCAGTACTTC. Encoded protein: CASSDRDYYEQYF.

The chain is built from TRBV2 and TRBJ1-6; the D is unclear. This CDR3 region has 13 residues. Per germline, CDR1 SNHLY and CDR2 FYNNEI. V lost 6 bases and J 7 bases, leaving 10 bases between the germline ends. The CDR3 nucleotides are TGTGCCAGCAGGATGGCCGCAAATTCACCCCTCCACTTT. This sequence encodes CASRMAANSPLHF. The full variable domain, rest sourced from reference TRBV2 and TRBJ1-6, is EPEVTQTPSHQVTQMGQEVILRCVPISNHLYFYWYRQILGQKVEFLVSFYNNEISEKSEIFDDQFSVERPDGSNFTLKIRSTKLEDSAMYFCASRMAANSPLHFGNGTRLTVT.

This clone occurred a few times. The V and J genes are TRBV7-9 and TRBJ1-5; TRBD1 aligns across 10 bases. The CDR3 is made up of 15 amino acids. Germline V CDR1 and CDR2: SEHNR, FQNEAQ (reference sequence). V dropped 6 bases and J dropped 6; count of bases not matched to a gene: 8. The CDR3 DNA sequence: TGTGCCAGCAGTCCAGGACAGGGGGGAGGTCAGCCCCAGCATTTT. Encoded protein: CASSPGQGGGQPQHF.

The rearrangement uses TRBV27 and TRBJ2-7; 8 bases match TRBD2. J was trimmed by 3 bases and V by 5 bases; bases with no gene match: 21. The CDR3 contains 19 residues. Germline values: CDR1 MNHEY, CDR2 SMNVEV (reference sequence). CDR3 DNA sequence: TGTGCCAGCAGTGGCCACGGGGGGGCATTCCCGACACTCTACTACGAGCAGTACTTC. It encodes CASSGHGGAFPTLYYEQYF.

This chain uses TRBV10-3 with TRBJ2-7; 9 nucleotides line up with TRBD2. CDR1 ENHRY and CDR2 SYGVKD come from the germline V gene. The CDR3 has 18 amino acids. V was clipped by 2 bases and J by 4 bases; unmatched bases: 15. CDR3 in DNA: TGTGCCATCAGTGAGCGCATATCGGGCGGGGGGGCCGTGTACGAGCAGTACTTC. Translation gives CAISERISGGGAVYEQYF.

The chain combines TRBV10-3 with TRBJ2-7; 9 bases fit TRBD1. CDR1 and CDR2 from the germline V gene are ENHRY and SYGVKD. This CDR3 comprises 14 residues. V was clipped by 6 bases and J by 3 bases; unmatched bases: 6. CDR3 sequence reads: CAIRAGQGGYEQYF. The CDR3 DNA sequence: TGTGCCATCAGGGCGGGACAGGGTGGCTACGAGCAGTACTTC.

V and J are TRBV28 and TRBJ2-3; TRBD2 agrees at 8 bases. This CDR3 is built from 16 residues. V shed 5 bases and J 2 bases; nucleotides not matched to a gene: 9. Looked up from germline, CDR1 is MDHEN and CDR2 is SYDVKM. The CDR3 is CASSPGGGPSTDTQYF. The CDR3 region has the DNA TGTGCCAGCAGTCCCGGCGGGGGGCCCTCCACAGATACGCAGTATTTT.

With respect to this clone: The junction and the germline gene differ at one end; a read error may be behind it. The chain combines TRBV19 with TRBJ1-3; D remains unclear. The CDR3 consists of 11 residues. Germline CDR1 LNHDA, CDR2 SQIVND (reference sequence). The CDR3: CASSIDRLYRF. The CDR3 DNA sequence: TGTGCCAGTAGTATAGATCGTCTCTACCGTTTT.

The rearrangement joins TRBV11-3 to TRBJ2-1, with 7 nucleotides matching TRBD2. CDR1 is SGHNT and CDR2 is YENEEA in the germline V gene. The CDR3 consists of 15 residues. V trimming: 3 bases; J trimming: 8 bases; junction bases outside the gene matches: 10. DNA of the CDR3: TGTGCCAGCAGCTTGGGGACTATGACTTTAGATGAGCAGTTCTTC. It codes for CASSLGTMTLDEQFF.

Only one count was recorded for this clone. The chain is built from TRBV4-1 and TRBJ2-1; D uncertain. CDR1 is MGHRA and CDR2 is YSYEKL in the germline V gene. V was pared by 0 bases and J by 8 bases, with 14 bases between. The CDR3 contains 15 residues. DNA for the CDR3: TGCGCCAGCAGCCAAGAGGCCTCCAATCTGGATGAGCAGTTCTTC. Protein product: CASSQEASNLDEQFF.

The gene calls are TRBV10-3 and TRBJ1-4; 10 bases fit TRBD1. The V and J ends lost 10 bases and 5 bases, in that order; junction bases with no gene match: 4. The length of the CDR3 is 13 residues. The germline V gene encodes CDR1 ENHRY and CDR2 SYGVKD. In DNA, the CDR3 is TGTGCCACGCGGACAGGGGGAAATGAAAAACTGTTTTTT. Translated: CATRTGGNEKLFF.

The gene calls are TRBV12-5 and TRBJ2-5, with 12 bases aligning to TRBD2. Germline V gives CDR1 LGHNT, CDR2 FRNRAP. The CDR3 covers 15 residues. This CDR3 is CAEGASGGDEETQYF. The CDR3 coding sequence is TGTGCCGAGGGGGCTAGCGGGGGGGATGAAGAGACCCAGTACTTC.

The CDR3 DNA is TGTGCCAGCAGTCGCGCGGGACAGAACTACAATGAGCAGTTCTTC. This translates into CASSRAGQNYNEQFF. This sequence joins TRBV6-5 and TRBJ2-1, with a tentative D call TRBD1 (7 bases). V was pared by 5 bases and J by 3 bases, with 14 bases between. The CDR3 has 15 residues. The germline V gene encodes CDR1 MNHEY and CDR2 SVGAGI.

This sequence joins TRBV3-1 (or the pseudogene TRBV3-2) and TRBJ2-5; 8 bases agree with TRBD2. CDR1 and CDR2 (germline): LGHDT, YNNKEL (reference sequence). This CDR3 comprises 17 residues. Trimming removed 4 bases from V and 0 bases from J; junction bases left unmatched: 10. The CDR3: CASSPIRTSLYQETQYF. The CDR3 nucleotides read TGTGCCAGCAGCCCTATCCGGACTAGCTTGTACCAAGAGACCCAGTACTTC.

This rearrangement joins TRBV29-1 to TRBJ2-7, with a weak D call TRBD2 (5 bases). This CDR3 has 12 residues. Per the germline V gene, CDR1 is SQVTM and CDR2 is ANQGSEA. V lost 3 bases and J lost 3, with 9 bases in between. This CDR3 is CSVDTGNYEQYF. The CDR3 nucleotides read TGCAGCGTTGATACGGGAAACTACGAGCAGTACTTC.

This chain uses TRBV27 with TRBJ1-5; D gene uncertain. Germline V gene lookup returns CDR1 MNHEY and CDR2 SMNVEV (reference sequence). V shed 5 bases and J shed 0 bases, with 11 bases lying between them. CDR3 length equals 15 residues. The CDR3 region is CASSVRPNSNQPQHF. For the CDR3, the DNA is TGTGCCAGCAGTGTCAGGCCGAATAGCAATCAGCCCCAGCATTTT.

CDR3 DNA: TGTGCCAGCAGTCCCGGACAGGGGAACACTGAAGCTTTCTTT. Its translation: CASSPGQGNTEAFF. The J gene is TRBJ1-1, the V gene TRBV6-5, with 8 bases matching TRBD1. The length of the CDR3 is 14 residues. V gave up 5 bases and J gave up 1 base; unmatched junction bases: 3. Germline V gene lookup returns CDR1 MNHEY and CDR2 SVGAGI.

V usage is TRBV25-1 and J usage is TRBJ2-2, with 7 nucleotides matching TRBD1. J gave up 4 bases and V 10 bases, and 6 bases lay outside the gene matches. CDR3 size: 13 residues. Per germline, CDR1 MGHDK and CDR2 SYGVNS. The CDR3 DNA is TGTGCCACCTCCGGGACAGCCACCGGGGAGCTGTTTTTT. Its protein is CATSGTATGELFF.